This TCR beta chain was recorded in a study of glioma-infiltrating T cells after dendritic cell vaccination. Study as a whole: Patients received three intradermal dendritic cell vaccine injections at biweekly intervals.

Libraries were prepared by immunoSEQ multiplex PCR; TCRdb keeps only in-frame clonotypes and omits some of them. The table lists about 95,000 clones, 85% of them singletons, with under 3% in the top ten. This clone was observed a few times. What it binds is not known. At one end, the junction sequence differs from germline, possibly due to a read error. General study findings and limits: Higher TCR clonality did not directly relate to longer survival. Patients with more pretreatment TILs had longer time to progression and survival.

Only patients with spare fresh-frozen tumor and over two years of follow-up were included. The CDR3 is 13 amino acids. The germline gives CDR1 SSHAT, CDR2 FNYEAQ (reference sequence). The receptor was derived from a human donor with glioblastoma. Sequences were derived from blood, sampled before dendritic cell vaccination. The V call is TRBV7-7, the J call TRBJ2-3, with 7 bases matching TRBD2. CDR3 in amino acids: CASTPGGSDTQYF. The CDR3 nucleotides are TGTGCTAGCACGCCGGGGGGTTCAGATACGCAGTATTTT.